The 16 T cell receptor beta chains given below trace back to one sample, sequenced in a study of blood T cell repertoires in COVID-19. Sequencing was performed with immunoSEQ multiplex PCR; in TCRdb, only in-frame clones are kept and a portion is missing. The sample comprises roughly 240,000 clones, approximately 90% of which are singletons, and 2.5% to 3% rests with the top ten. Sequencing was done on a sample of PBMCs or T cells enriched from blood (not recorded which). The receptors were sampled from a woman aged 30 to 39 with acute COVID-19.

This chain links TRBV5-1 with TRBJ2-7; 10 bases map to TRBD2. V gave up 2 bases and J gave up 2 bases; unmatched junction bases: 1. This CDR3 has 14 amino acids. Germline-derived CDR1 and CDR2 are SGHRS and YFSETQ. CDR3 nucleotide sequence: TGCGCCAGCAGCTTCACTAGCGGGGCCTACGAGCAGTACTTC. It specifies CASSFTSGAYEQYF.

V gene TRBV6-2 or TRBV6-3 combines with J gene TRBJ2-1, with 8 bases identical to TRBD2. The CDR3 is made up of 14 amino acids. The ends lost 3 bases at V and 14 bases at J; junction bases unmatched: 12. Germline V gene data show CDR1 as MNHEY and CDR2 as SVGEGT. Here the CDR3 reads CASSYLDEGRGEFF. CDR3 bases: TGTGCCAGCAGTTATCTGGACGAGGGGCGGGGGGAGTTCTTC.

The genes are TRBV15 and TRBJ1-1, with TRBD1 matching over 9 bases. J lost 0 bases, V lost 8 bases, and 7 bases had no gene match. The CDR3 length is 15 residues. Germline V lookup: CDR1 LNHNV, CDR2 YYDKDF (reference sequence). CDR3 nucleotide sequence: TGTGCCACCTGGACAGGGGATACGTTGAACACTGAAGCTTTCTTT. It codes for CATWTGDTLNTEAFF.

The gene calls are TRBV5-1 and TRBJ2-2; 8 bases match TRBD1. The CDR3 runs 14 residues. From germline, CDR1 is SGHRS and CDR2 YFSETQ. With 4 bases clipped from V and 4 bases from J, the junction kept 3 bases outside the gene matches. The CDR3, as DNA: TGCGCCAGCAGCGCCGGACAGGGCACCGGGGAGCTGTTTTTT. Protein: CASSAGQGTGELFF.

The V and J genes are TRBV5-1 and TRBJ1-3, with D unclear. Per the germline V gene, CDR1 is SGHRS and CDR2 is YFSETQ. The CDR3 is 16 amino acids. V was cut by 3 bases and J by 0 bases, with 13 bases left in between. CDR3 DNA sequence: TGCGCCAGCAGCTACCGAGGGCAACTCTCTGGAAACACCATATATTTT. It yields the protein CASSYRGQLSGNTIYF.

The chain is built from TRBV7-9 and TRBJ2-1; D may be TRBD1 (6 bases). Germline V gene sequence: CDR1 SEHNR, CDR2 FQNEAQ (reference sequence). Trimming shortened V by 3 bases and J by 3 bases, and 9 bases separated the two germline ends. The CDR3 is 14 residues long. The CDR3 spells CASSFVDSYNEQFF. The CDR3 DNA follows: TGTGCCAGCAGCTTCGTGGACAGCTACAATGAGCAGTTCTTC.

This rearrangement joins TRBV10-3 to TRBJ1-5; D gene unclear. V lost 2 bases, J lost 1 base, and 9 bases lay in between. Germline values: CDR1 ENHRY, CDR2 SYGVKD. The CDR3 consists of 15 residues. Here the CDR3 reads CAISENSQSNQPQHF. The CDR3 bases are TGTGCCATCAGTGAGAATAGCCAGAGCAATCAGCCCCAGCATTTT.

The CDR3 sequence: CASSIGASYNEQFF. The CDR3 DNA reads as TGTGCCAGTAGTATAGGGGCCTCCTACAATGAGCAGTTCTTC. V gene TRBV19 combines with J gene TRBJ2-1; no reliable D call. This CDR3 has 14 residues. With 1 base removed from V and 0 bases from J, the gap between germline ends came to 4 bases. CDR1 is LNHDA and CDR2 is SQIVND in the germline V gene (reference sequence).

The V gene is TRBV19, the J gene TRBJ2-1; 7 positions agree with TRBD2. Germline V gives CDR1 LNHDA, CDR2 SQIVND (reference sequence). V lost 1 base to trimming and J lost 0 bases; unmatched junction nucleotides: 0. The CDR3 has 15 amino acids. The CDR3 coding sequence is TGTGCCAGTAGTATAGGCGGGGGCTCCTACAATGAGCAGTTCTTC. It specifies CASSIGGGSYNEQFF.

CDR3 sequence reads: CASSLLSGGAREQFF. The DNA of the CDR3 is TGTGCCAGCAGCTTATTAAGCGGGGGGGCCCGTGAGCAGTTCTTC. This chain connects TRBV7-2 to TRBJ2-1, with 10 nucleotides matching TRBD2. CDR1 and CDR2 from the germline V gene are SGHTA and FQGNSA. Losses at the gene ends were 2 bases for V and 9 bases for J; bases not matched to a gene: 7. The CDR3 has 15 residues.

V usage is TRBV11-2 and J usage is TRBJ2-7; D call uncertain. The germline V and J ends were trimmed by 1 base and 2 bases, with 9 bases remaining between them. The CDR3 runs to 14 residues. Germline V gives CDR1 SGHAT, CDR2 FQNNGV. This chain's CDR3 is CASSLGQATYEQYF. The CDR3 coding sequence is TGTGCCAGCAGCTTAGGGCAGGCCACCTACGAGCAGTACTTC.

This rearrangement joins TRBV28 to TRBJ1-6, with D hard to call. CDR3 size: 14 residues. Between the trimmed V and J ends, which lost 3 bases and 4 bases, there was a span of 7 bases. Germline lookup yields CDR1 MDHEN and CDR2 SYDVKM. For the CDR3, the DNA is TGTGCCAGCAGTTTGGAGGGTTATAATTCACCCCTCCACTTT. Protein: CASSLEGYNSPLHF.

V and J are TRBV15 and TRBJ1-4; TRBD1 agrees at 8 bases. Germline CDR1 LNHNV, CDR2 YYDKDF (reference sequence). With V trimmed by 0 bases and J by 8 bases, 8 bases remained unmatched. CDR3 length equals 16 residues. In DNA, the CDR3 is TGTGCCACCAGCAGAGATAGTGGACAGGGTGGCGAAAAACTGTTTTTT. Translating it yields CATSRDSGQGGEKLFF.

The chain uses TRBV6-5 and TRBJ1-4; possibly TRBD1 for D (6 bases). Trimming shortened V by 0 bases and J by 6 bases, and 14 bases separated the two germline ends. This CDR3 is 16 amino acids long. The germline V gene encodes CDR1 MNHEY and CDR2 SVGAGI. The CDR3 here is CASSYSYRARDEKLFF. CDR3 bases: TGTGCCAGCAGTTACTCTTACAGGGCCCGGGATGAAAAACTGTTTTTT.

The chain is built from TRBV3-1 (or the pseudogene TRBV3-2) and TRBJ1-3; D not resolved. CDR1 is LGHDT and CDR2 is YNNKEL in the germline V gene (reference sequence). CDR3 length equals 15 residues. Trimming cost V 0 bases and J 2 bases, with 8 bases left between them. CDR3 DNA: TGTGCCAGCAGCCAAGATCCCGGGGCTGGAAACACCATATATTTT. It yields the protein CASSQDPGAGNTIYF.

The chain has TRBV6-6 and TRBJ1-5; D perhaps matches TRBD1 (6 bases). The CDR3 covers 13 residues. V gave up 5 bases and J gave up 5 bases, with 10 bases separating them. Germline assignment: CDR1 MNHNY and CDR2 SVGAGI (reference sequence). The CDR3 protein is CASSRTADQPQHF. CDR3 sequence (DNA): TGTGCCAGCAGTCGGACAGCCGATCAGCCCCAGCATTTT.